The 29 T cell receptor beta chains reported below all come from one sample, sequenced in a study of tumor and adjacent non-tumor tissue in lung cancer. The library came from three nested PCR rounds adapted from ARM-PCR protocols. TCRdb processed the multiplex PCR reads anew with MiXCR; each CDR3 protein has one entry. The table records 50,000 to 70,000 distinct CDR3 sequences, around 64% of them present only once. RNA was extracted from bulk tissue without any cell sorting. More than 3 cm separated this lung sample from the edge of the tumor. Sequenced input: distant non-tumor lung tissue. These receptors were taken from a man between 65 and 85 years old with non-small cell lung cancer.

Concerning this clonotype itself: A junction end diverges from the germline sequence, so it may reflect a read error. The rearrangement links TRBV28 to TRBJ2-6; TRBD1 might be the D (5 bases). Germline values: CDR1 MDHEN, CDR2 SYDVKM. CDR3 length equals 15 residues. CDR3 bases: TGTGCCAGCAGTCCTTACGAGACTGGGGCCAATGTCCTGACTTTC. It translates to CASSPYETGANVLTF.

This clonotype has a count of ten or more. V and J are TRBV6-6 and TRBJ1-5; no firm D call. Trimming took 6 bases from V and 4 from J, leaving 10 bases between them. The CDR3 runs to 13 residues. Germline values: CDR1 MNHNY, CDR2 SVGAGI (reference sequence). CDR3 bases: TGTGCCAGCAGAGGACGGGAAAATCAGCCCCAGCATTTT. Translating it yields CASRGRENQPQHF.

As for this clonotype: One junction end does not reproduce the germline sequence, and a read error may be involved. J is TRBJ2-3 and V is TRBV6-5, with D maybe TRBD2 (7 bases). The CDR3 extends over 18 amino acids. From germline, CDR1 is MNHEY and CDR2 SVGAGI. The CDR3 bases are TGTGTCAGCAGTTACACCCCGGGTGGGGGGGCGTTCGCAGACACGCAGTATTTT. Protein product: CVSSYTPGGGAFADTQYF.

Details on this clonotype: Since a much larger clone is just one base distant, this may be a read error. CDR3 amino acids: CASRTSGPADNEQFF. DNA for the CDR3: TGTGCCAGCAGAACCTCGGGACCAGCCGACAATGAGCAGTTCTTC. The gene calls are TRBV5-4 and TRBJ2-1; D assignment may be TRBD1 or TRBD2 (5 bases each). There are 15 residues in the CDR3. V dropped 5 bases and J dropped 5 bases, with 17 bases sitting between them. Germline CDR1 reads SGHNT; CDR2 reads YYREEE (reference sequence).

Worth noting for this clonotype: The CDR3 does not close with the conserved phenylalanine or tryptophan, likely indicating a read error. This chain uses TRBV5-1 with TRBJ1-2; weak D call: TRBD1 (5 bases). Trimming took 0 bases from V and 9 from J, leaving 9 bases between them. This CDR3 region has 12 residues. Germline values: CDR1 SGHRS, CDR2 YFSETQ. The CDR3 reads CASSLEGIRYTL. In nucleotides, the CDR3 is TGCGCCAGCAGCTTGGAGGGGATTCGCTACACCCTC.

This clonotype was recorded a few times. Since a much larger clone is just one base distant, this may be a read error. The rearrangement links TRBV10-3 to TRBJ2-3; 8 bases are a match to TRBD1. With V trimmed by 4 bases and J by 0 bases, 3 bases remained unmatched. The CDR3 runs to 15 residues. CDR1 is ENHRY, CDR2 SYGVKD, per germline. CDR3 amino acids: CAISAGQGSTDTQYF. The CDR3 DNA follows: TGTGCCATCAGTGCAGGACAGGGAAGCACAGATACGCAGTATTTT.

This clonotype was counted between two and nine times. A much larger clone sits a single nucleotide away, making a read error possible. This CDR3 is missing its conserved last phenylalanine or tryptophan, likely due to a read error. The V and J genes are TRBV5-5 and TRBJ2-7; no definite D call. This CDR3 is 15 amino acids long. V shed 3 bases and J shed 0 bases, with 13 bases lying between them. CDR1 SGHKS and CDR2 YYEKEE come from the germline V gene (reference sequence). CDR3 in amino acids: CASSSPRRGSYEQYI. The CDR3 DNA reads TGTGCCAGCAGCTCCCCCCGCCGTGGCTCCTACGAGCAGTACATC.

This clonotype is large (0.1 to 1%) by share. This chain uses TRBV11-2 with TRBJ2-2; perhaps D is TRBD1 or TRBD2 (6 bases each). The CDR3 extends over 16 amino acids. Trimming removed 4 bases from V and 0 bases from J, with 12 bases in between. Germline values: CDR1 SGHAT, CDR2 FQNNGV. The CDR3 bases are TGTGCCAGCAGCTCTGGAGGGGGGACGAACACCGGGGAGCTGTTTTTT. Translating it yields CASSSGGGTNTGELFF.

In its sample, this clonotype was seen once. This rearrangement joins TRBV7-3 to TRBJ2-2; D gene uncertain. CDR3 length equals 14 residues. The germline gives CDR1 SGHTA, CDR2 FQGTGA. The ends were cut back, 1 base at V and 4 bases at J, with 7 bases in the middle. The CDR3 region is CASSLRDSTGELFF. DNA of the CDR3: TGTGCCAGCAGCTTAAGGGATAGCACCGGGGAGCTGTTTTTT.

This clonotype was observed once. The V gene is TRBV29-1, the J gene TRBJ2-3, with D maybe TRBD1 (5 bases). The CDR3 is made up of 20 amino acids. V shed 7 bases and J shed 3 bases, with 35 bases lying between them. Germline CDR1 reads SQVTM; CDR2 reads ANQGSEA. CDR3 in DNA: TGCAGCGCGAGACAGCGAGTGAGCACCAGTGGTTTAATCGGAACAGATACGCAGTATTTT. It yields the protein CSARQRVSTSGLIGTDTQYF.

This chain links TRBV10-2 with TRBJ1-1, with 9 bases lining up with TRBD1. CDR3 length equals 13 residues. Unmatched junction bases numbered 8, after V lost 6 bases and J lost 9 bases. The germline V gene encodes CDR1 WSHSY and CDR2 SAAADI. In DNA form, the CDR3 reads TGCGCCAGCAGAGCCTCGACAGGGGGGAAAGCTTTCTTT. It specifies CASRASTGGKAFF.

Of note for this clonotype: An end of the junction does not agree with germline; a read error may underlie this. The chain links TRBV11-1 to TRBJ2-7; unclear D gene. The CDR3 is made up of 14 amino acids. Germline V lookup: CDR1 SGHAT, CDR2 FQDESV (reference sequence). CDR3: CASSLIGRTYERYF. The DNA for the CDR3 is TGTGCCAGCAGCTTAATTGGGCGCACCTACGAGCGGTACTTC.

The chain carries TRBV5-1 and TRBJ1-2; D gene uncertain. The germline gives CDR1 SGHRS, CDR2 YFSETQ. The CDR3 extends over 14 amino acids. V was pared by 5 bases and J by 1 base, with 12 bases between. The CDR3 nucleotides are TGCGCCAGCAGACTCGAACATGGTAACTATGGCTACACCTTC. This sequence encodes CASRLEHGNYGYTF.

Concerning this clonotype: A junction end diverges from the germline sequence, so it may reflect a read error. This rearrangement joins TRBV28 to TRBJ1-2; 9 nucleotides line up with TRBD1. Germline V lookup: CDR1 MDHEN, CDR2 SYDVKM. CDR3 length equals 15 residues. In nucleotides, the CDR3 is TGTACCAGGAGTTCCCGGGACAGGGCTAACTATGGCTACACCTTC. Protein sequence: CTRSSRDRANYGYTF.

Of note for this clonotype: A much larger clonotype is one base distant, so this may be a read error. The rearrangement links TRBV5-5 to TRBJ1-1; D unresolved. In germline, CDR1 is SGHKS, CDR2 YYEKEE (reference sequence). This CDR3 is 13 amino acids long. CDR3 nucleotides: TGTGCCAGCAGCTTTTCGGGGAACACTGAAGCTTGCTTT. It specifies CASSFSGNTEACF.

Worth noting for this clonotype: The germline gene is not matched at one end of the junction; a read error may be the cause. This chain joins TRBV4-2 and TRBJ2-7; either TRBD1 or TRBD2 may supply D (5 bases each). CDR3 length: 16 residues. CDR1 is LGHNA and CDR2 is YNFKEQ in the germline V gene. CDR3 residues: CVSSQEVGGTSYEQYF. Here the CDR3 DNA reads TGTGTCAGCAGCCAAGAAGTTGGGGGAACCTCCTACGAGCAGTACTTC.

In its sample, this clonotype was seen many times. J is TRBJ1-4 and V is TRBV4-2; TRBD1 aligns across 7 bases. After removal of 3 bases from V and 8 bases from J, the junction contained 18 bases not matched to a gene. This CDR3 spans 18 amino acids. CDR1 is LGHNA, CDR2 YNFKEQ, per germline. CDR3 in amino acids: CASSHPTVGQARGEKLFF. The CDR3 DNA is TGTGCCAGCAGCCACCCCACTGTAGGACAGGCGCGGGGAGAAAAACTGTTTTTT.

With regard to this clonotype: A much larger clonotype is one base distant, so this may be a read error. The V call is TRBV28, the J call TRBJ2-7, with D unclear. The V end lost 1 base, the J end lost 2 bases, and 12 bases lay between the germline ends. Germline values: CDR1 MDHEN, CDR2 SYDVKM. The CDR3 has 15 amino acids. The DNA for the CDR3 is TGTGCCAGCAGTTTATCTAGTTTTTCCCCCTACGAGCAGTACTTC. Translation: CASSLSSFSPYEQYF.

A remark on this clonotype: Germline and junction disagree at one end, which may indicate a read error. This rearrangement joins TRBV5-6 to TRBJ2-1; the D gene could be TRBD1 or TRBD2 (6 bases each). Germline V gene sequence: CDR1 SGHDT, CDR2 YYEEEE. The CDR3 contains 14 residues. The CDR3 protein is CTSSRRGPANELFF. CDR3 in DNA: TGTACCAGCAGCCGACGGGGGCCGGCAAATGAGCTGTTCTTC.

This clonotype was seen at least ten times. The V gene is TRBV12-3 or TRBV12-4, the J gene TRBJ2-1, with 9 bases fitting TRBD2. This CDR3 has 13 residues. Trimming at V came to 7 bases and at J to 5 bases, leaving 3 bases not matched to a gene. Written as DNA, the CDR3 is TGTGCCAGCAAAGCGGGGGGAGACAATGAGCAGTTCTTC. Protein product: CASKAGGDNEQFF.

The chain recombines TRBV29-1 with TRBJ1-1; D gene uncertain. The CDR3 is made up of 11 amino acids. The germline CDR1 and CDR2 sequences are SQVTM and ANQGSEA. V lost 7 bases and J lost 10, with 16 bases in between. CDR3 loop: CSATENAGAFF. The DNA of the CDR3 is TGCAGCGCCACGGAGAACGCTGGAGCTTTCTTT.

The chain uses TRBV20-1 and TRBJ2-5; perhaps D is TRBD1 or TRBD2 (5 bases each). This CDR3 spans 12 amino acids. Trimming stripped 8 bases from V and 9 bases from J, with 19 bases between. The germline CDR1 and CDR2 sequences are DFQATT and SNEGSKA (reference sequence). CDR3 sequence reads: CSQTGTDLSQYF. CDR3 in DNA: TGCAGTCAAACCGGGACGGACTTGTCCCAGTACTTC.

This sequence joins TRBV18 and TRBJ1-2; 7 nucleotides agree with TRBD1. After removal of 2 bases from V and 8 bases from J, the junction contained 11 bases not matched to a gene. Germline-derived CDR1 and CDR2 are KGHSH and LQKENI. The CDR3 runs to 15 residues. CDR3 sequence reads: CASSPRTGRQGGYTF. The CDR3 DNA follows: TGTGCCAGCTCACCAAGGACAGGTAGACAGGGAGGCTACACCTTC. Combining the CDR3 with reference TRBV18 and TRBJ1-2 gives the whole variable domain NAGVMQNPRHLVRRRGQEARLRCSPMKGHSHVYWYRQLPEEGLKFMVYLQKENIIDESGMPKERFSAEFPKEGPSILRIQQVVRGDSAAYFCASSPRTGRQGGYTFGSGTRLTVV.

The gene calls are TRBV4-2 and TRBJ2-2; tentative D call: TRBD2 (6 bases). This CDR3 contains 16 residues. The V gene's germline CDR1 is LGHNA and CDR2 YNFKEQ. V was pared by 3 bases and J by 9 bases, with 20 bases between. CDR3 DNA: TGTGCCAGCAGCCAGGAACTAGCAAGGGGAACCCGGGAGCTGTTTTTT. Translated, it gives CASSQELARGTRELFF.

The chain is built from TRBV27 and TRBJ1-6; D is possibly TRBD1 (6 bases). Germline assignment: CDR1 MNHEY and CDR2 SMNVEV (reference sequence). Trimming took 5 bases from V and 19 from J, leaving 21 bases between them. This CDR3 contains 13 residues. The CDR3, as DNA: TGTGCCAGCAGTGCTAGTCTACAGGGACGGAGACACTTT. Translating it yields CASSASLQGRRHF.

With respect to this clonotype: The conserved closing phenylalanine or tryptophan is absent in this CDR3, likely reflecting a read error. The chain is built from TRBV4-1 and TRBJ1-4; D is unresolved. Trimming removed 0 bases at V and 5 bases at J, with 7 bases between. CDR1 and CDR2 from the germline V gene are MGHRA and YSYEKL. The CDR3 has 14 residues. Here the CDR3 DNA reads TGCGCCAGCAGCCAAGATTATGCGAATGAAAAACTGTTTTCT. Its protein is CASSQDYANEKLFS.

V gene TRBV21-1 combines with J gene TRBJ2-7. TRBV21-1 is annotated as a pseudogene. The CDR3 loop spans 11 amino acids. CDR3 bases: TGTGCCAACAGCAGGAGCTACGAGCAGTACTTC. This translates into CANSRSYEQYF.

Of note for this clonotype: One junction end does not reproduce the germline sequence, and a read error may be involved. V is TRBV11-2 and J is TRBJ2-3; 14 bases are a match to TRBD2. This CDR3 has 18 residues. Germline loops: CDR1 SGHAT, CDR2 FQNNGV. The CDR3 sequence: CTSSFGTSGSRAAGTQYF. The CDR3 DNA reads TGTACCAGCAGCTTCGGGACTAGCGGGAGCAGGGCCGCAGGTACGCAGTATTTT.

The rearrangement joins TRBV24-1 to TRBJ2-1; D is perhaps TRBD1 or TRBD2 (6 bases each). There are 14 residues in the CDR3. CDR1 is KGHDR and CDR2 is SFDVKD in the germline V gene. V gave up 2 bases and J gave up 8 bases, with 12 bases separating them. The CDR3 protein is CATSDWGASDEQFF. The CDR3 DNA follows: TGTGCCACCAGTGATTGGGGGGCCTCGGATGAGCAGTTCTTC.